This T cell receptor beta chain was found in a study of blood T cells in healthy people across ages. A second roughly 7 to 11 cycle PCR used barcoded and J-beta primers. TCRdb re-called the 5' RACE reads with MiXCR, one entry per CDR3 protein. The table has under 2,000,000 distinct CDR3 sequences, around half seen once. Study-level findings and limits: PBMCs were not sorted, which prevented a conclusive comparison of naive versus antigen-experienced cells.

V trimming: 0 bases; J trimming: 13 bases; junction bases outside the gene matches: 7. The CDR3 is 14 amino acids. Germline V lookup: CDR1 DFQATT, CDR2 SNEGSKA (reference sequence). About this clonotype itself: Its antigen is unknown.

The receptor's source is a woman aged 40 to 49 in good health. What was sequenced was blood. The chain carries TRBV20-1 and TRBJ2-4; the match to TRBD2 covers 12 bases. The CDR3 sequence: CSARDPLAGGLQYF. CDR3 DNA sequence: TGCAGTGCTAGAGATCCTCTAGCGGGGGGGCTACAGTACTTC.